These 18 T cell receptor beta chains were sequenced from one sample in a study of response to subunit inactivated influenza vaccine (dated by TCRdb to the late 2010s). The receptor library was made with RT-PCR. The sample was run on an Illumina HiSeq 2500. TCRdb applied fastp at Q25 and MiXCR to the public reads, then kept only in-frame beta chains. A single entry per CDR3 protein holds the most common genes and DNA from its merged rows. The sample has some 540,000 distinct CDR3 sequences on record, roughly 25% of them singletons. The ten top clones hold 2.5% to 3% of the sample. This sample also appeared in a second study, on T cells expressing NK-cell markers. As described in the second report: The TCR beta cDNA libraries were made using 5'RACE template switching, a step that added both a universal primer site and unique molecular identifiers.

The sample consisted of CD4+ T cells sorted from PBMCs, taken about 11 days after vaccination. These TCRs come from a man between 50 and 59 years old who received an inactivated influenza vaccine. Donor details come from another sample of the same person, matched by shared clones.

The rearrangement links TRBV20-1 to TRBJ1-1; D possibly corresponds to TRBD1 (5 bases). Trimming removed 4 bases from V and 1 base from J, with 7 bases in between. CDR3 size: 12 residues. Per the germline V gene, CDR1 is DFQATT and CDR2 is SNEGSKA (reference sequence). The CDR3 reads CSAMGPNTEAFF. The CDR3 DNA sequence: TGCAGTGCTATGGGGCCGAACACTGAAGCTTTCTTT.

This clonotype was observed a handful of times. This sequence joins TRBV6-2 or TRBV6-3 and TRBJ2-2; D may be TRBD1 or TRBD2 (5 bases each). This CDR3 has 16 residues. Germline V CDR1 and CDR2: MNHEY, SVGEGT. V was trimmed by 6 bases and J by 1 base, leaving 15 bases between them. CDR3 sequence (DNA): TGTGCCAGCAGCTACGCAAGCGGACAGAACACCGGGGAGCTGTTTTTT. It encodes CASSYASGQNTGELFF.

This clonotype came up a few times. The gene calls are TRBV7-2 and TRBJ2-3; D is ambiguous. Trimming stripped 5 bases from V and 5 bases from J, with 11 bases between. The germline V gene encodes CDR1 SGHTA and CDR2 FQGNSA. There are 13 residues in the CDR3. The CDR3 region is CASSPGWEDTQYF. The CDR3 DNA reads TGTGCCAGCAGCCCCGGCTGGGAAGATACGCAGTATTTT. The full variable domain, completed using reference TRBV7-2 and TRBJ2-3, is GAGVSQSPSNKVTEKGKDVELRCDPISGHTALYWYRQSLGQGLEFLIYFQGNSAPDKSGLPSDRFSAERTGGSVSTLTIQRTQQEDSAVYLCASSPGWEDTQYFGPGTRLTVL.

The rearrangement uses TRBV20-1 and TRBJ2-5; 10 bases match TRBD1. V gave up 1 base and J gave up 2 bases; unmatched junction bases: 4. The CDR3 is made up of 15 amino acids. The germline V gene encodes CDR1 DFQATT and CDR2 SNEGSKA (reference sequence). The CDR3 protein is CSARGDRGTQETQYF. The CDR3 bases are TGCAGTGCTAGAGGGGACAGGGGTACTCAAGAGACCCAGTACTTC.

J is TRBJ2-7 and V is TRBV12-3 or TRBV12-4, with D maybe TRBD2 (6 bases). V lost 6 bases and J lost 4, with 19 bases in between. The length of the CDR3 is 15 residues. DNA for the CDR3: TGTGCCAGCAGCCGACCCAGCGGGTTGGGGTACGAGCAGTACTTC. It yields the protein CASSRPSGLGYEQYF.

The chain couples TRBV28 to TRBJ2-5; D is ambiguous. Trimming removed 5 bases at V and 5 bases at J, with 12 bases between. Germline loops: CDR1 MDHEN, CDR2 SYDVKM. The CDR3 totals 13 residues. The CDR3 loop reads CASSRRLPETQYF. CDR3 in DNA: TGTGCCAGCAGTCGGCGCCTGCCCGAGACCCAGTACTTC.

The J gene is TRBJ1-5, the V gene TRBV5-6, with 9 bases fitting TRBD1. The CDR3 is made up of 16 amino acids. Germline trimming cut 4 bases from V and 2 bases from J; bases unmatched to any gene: 7. Per germline, CDR1 SGHDT and CDR2 YYEEEE. The CDR3 sequence: CASSLTGGRGNQPQHF. The CDR3 DNA follows: TGTGCCAGCAGCCTTACAGGGGGCAGGGGCAATCAGCCCCAGCATTTT. The complete variable domain, with remaining parts taken from reference TRBV5-6 and TRBJ1-5, reads DAGVTQSPTHLIKTRGQQVTLRCSPKSGHDTVSWYQQALGQGPQFIFQYYEEEERQRGNFPDRFSGHQFPNYSSELNVNALLLGDSALYLCASSLTGGRGNQPQHFGDGTRLSIL.

The chain couples TRBV5-1 to TRBJ2-3; TRBD1 matches at 7 bases. V lost 0 bases and J lost 7; bases outside the gene matches: 17. Germline CDR1 and CDR2: SGHRS and YFSETQ. There are 18 residues in the CDR3. The CDR3 loop reads CASSLEPSDPTGPYTQYF. The CDR3 nucleotides are TGCGCCAGCAGCTTGGAACCTTCCGACCCGACAGGGCCATATACGCAGTATTTT.

Only a few counts were recorded for this clonotype. The chain is built from TRBV12-3 or TRBV12-4 and TRBJ1-5; D is possibly TRBD1 (5 bases). The CDR3 length is 14 residues. Trimming shortened V by 6 bases and J by 11 bases, and 20 bases separated the two germline ends. CDR3 coding DNA: TGTGCCAGCAGAAGCCGGGACGCAATCGGGGCCCAGCATTTT. As protein: CASRSRDAIGAQHF.

V gene TRBV28 combines with J gene TRBJ1-1; weak D call: TRBD1 (5 bases). This CDR3 is 15 amino acids long. The germline V and J ends were trimmed by 2 bases and 1 base, with 11 bases remaining between them. From germline, CDR1 is MDHEN and CDR2 SYDVKM. This chain's CDR3 is CASSLPGTENTEAFF. For the CDR3, the DNA is TGTGCCAGCAGTTTACCGGGGACGGAGAACACTGAAGCTTTCTTT.

The V and J genes are TRBV7-2 and TRBJ2-1; D is possibly TRBD1 (6 bases). Germline loops: CDR1 SGHTA, CDR2 FQGNSA. The V end lost 5 bases, the J end lost 10 bases, and 12 bases lay between the germline ends. CDR3 length: 12 residues. The DNA of the CDR3 is TGTGCCAGCAGCCATAACCAGGGGGAGCAGTTCTTC. It translates to CASSHNQGEQFF.

The gene calls are TRBV7-2 and TRBJ1-4; TRBD1 matches at 9 bases. The CDR3 is made up of 15 amino acids. The trim removed 3 bases at V and 5 bases at J, leaving 4 bases unmatched. Germline V gene lookup returns CDR1 SGHTA and CDR2 FQGNSA. The CDR3 DNA sequence: TGTGCCAGCAGCTTCACAGGGGGCTGGAATGAAAAACTGTTTTTT. Protein product: CASSFTGGWNEKLFF.

J is TRBJ1-2 and V is TRBV18, with TRBD1 identical over 8 bases. The CDR3 spans 15 residues. Germline trimming cut 5 bases from V and 3 bases from J; bases unmatched to any gene: 8. Germline CDR1 reads KGHSH; CDR2 reads LQKENI. The CDR3 DNA reads TGTGCCAGCTCAGGGATGCAGGGGGCCGACTATGGCTACACCTTC. Translation gives CASSGMQGADYGYTF.

This clonotype was picked up a small number of times. The chain couples TRBV5-1 to TRBJ2-6; TRBD1 matches at 8 bases. Germline loops: CDR1 SGHRS, CDR2 YFSETQ. The length of the CDR3 is 17 residues. V lost 2 bases, J lost 1 base, and 5 bases stayed unmatched. The CDR3 region is CASSFQGAISGANVLTF. As DNA, the CDR3 is TGCGCCAGCAGCTTCCAGGGGGCGATTTCTGGGGCCAACGTCCTGACTTTC.

This clonotype was counted only a few times. The J gene is TRBJ2-5, the V gene TRBV11-2, with a possible D match to TRBD1 (5 bases). CDR3 size: 14 residues. Germline-derived CDR1 and CDR2 are SGHAT and FQNNGV. V gave up 4 bases and J gave up 5 bases, with 14 bases separating them. CDR3 bases: TGTGCCAGCAGCTCGCCCAGGGTGGGGGAGACCCAGTACTTC. This translates into CASSSPRVGETQYF.

There are a few counts of this clonotype. The chain carries TRBV5-1 and TRBJ2-3, with 9 bases matching TRBD2. V trimming: 5 bases; J trimming: 2 bases; junction bases outside the gene matches: 9. Germline V gene lookup returns CDR1 SGHRS and CDR2 YFSETQ. The CDR3 has 16 residues. CDR3 in DNA: TGCGCCAGCAGTAGGGGGACTAGCCTCGTCACAGATACGCAGTATTTT. This sequence encodes CASSRGTSLVTDTQYF.

The chain carries TRBV11-2 and TRBJ2-5; possibly TRBD2 for D (6 bases). This CDR3 region has 15 residues. Germline lookup yields CDR1 SGHAT and CDR2 FQNNGV. Trimming removed 1 base at V and 1 base at J, with 10 bases between. The CDR3 region has the DNA TGTGCCAGCAGCTTAGGCGGGACCACCCAAGAGACCCAGTACTTC. Its translation: CASSLGGTTQETQYF.

There are a few counts of this clonotype. V gene TRBV10-3 combines with J gene TRBJ2-1, with D hard to call. The CDR3 has 12 residues. V gave up 4 bases and J gave up 3 bases, with 4 bases separating them. Germline assignment: CDR1 ENHRY and CDR2 SYGVKD. This CDR3 reads CAISVDYNEQFF. The CDR3 DNA sequence: TGTGCCATCAGTGTTGACTACAATGAGCAGTTCTTC.